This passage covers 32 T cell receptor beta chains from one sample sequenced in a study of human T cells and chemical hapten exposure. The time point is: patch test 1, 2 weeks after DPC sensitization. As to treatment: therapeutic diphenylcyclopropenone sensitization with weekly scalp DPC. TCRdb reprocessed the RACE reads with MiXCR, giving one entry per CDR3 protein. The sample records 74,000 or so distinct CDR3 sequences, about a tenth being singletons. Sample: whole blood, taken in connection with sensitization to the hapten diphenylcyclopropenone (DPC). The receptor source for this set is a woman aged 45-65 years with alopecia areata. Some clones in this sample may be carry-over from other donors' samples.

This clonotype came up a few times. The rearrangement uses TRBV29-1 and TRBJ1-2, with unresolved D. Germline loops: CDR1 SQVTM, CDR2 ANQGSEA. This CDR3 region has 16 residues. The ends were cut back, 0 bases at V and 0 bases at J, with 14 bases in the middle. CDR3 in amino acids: CSVEDGPFATNYGYTF. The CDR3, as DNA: TGCAGCGTTGAAGATGGGCCCTTCGCTACTAACTATGGCTACACCTTC. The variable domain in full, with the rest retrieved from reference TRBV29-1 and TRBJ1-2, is SAVISQKPSRDICQRGTSLTIQCQVDSQVTMMFWYRQQPGQSLTLIATANQGSEATYESGFVIDKFPISRPNLTFSTLTVSNMSPEDSSIYLCSVEDGPFATNYGYTFGSGTRLTVV.

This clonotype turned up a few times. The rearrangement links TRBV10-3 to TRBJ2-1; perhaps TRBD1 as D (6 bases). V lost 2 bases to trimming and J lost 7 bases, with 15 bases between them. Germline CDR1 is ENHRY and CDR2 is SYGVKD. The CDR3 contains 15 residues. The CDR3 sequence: CAISEEGVLRNEQFF. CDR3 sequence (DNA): TGTGCCATCAGTGAGGAGGGGGTGTTAAGGAATGAGCAGTTCTTC.

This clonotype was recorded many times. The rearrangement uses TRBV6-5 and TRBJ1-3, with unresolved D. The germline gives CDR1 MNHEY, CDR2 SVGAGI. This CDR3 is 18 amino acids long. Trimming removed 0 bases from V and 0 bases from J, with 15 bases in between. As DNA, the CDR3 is TGTGCCAGCAGTTACTCGAAGAGGCTGCACCCCTCTGGAAACACCATATATTTT. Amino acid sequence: CASSYSKRLHPSGNTIYF.

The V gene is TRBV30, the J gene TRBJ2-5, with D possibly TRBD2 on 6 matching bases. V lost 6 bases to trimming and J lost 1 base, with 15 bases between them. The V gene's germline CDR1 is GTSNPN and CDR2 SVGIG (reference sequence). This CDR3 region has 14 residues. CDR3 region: CACTPDYLQETQYF. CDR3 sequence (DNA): TGTGCCTGCACTCCGGACTACCTCCAAGAGACCCAGTACTTC.

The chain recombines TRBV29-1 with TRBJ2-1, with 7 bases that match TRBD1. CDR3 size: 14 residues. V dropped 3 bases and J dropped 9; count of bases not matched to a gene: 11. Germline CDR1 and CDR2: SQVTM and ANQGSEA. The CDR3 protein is CSVDLTGKIVEQFF. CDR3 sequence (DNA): TGCAGCGTTGACCTGACAGGGAAGATTGTTGAGCAGTTCTTC.

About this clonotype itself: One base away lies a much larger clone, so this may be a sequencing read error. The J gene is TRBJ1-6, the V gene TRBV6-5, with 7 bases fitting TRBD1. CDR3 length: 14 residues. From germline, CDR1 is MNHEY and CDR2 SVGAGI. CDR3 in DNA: TGTGCCAGCAACAACAGGGGCGAGGAGTCACCCCACCACTTT. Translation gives CASNNRGEESPHHF.

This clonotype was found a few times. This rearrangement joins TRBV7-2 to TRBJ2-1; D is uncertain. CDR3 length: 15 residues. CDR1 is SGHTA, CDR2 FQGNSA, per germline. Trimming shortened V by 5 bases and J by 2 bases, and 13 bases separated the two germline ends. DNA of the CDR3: TGTGCCAGCAGCCGAGGTGAAGTCCCCTACAATGAGCAGTTCTTC. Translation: CASSRGEVPYNEQFF. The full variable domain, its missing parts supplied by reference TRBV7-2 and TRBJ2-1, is GAGVSQSPSNKVTEKGKDVELRCDPISGHTALYWYRQSLGQGLEFLIYFQGNSAPDKSGLPSDRFSAERTGGSVSTLTIQRTQQEDSAVYLCASSRGEVPYNEQFFGPGTRLTVL.

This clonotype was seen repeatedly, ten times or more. CDR3 in amino acids: CSAAGGGRSETQYF. The CDR3 coding sequence is TGCAGTGCTGCGGGGGGCGGGAGGTCTGAGACCCAGTACTTC. The V and J genes are TRBV20-1 and TRBJ2-5, with 8 positions matching TRBD2. V trimming: 5 bases; J trimming: 5 bases; junction bases outside the gene matches: 10. The germline gives CDR1 DFQATT, CDR2 SNEGSKA (reference sequence). The CDR3 covers 14 residues.

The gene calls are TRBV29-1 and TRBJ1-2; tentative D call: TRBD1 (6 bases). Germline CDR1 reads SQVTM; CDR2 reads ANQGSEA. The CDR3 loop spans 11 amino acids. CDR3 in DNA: TGCAGAACCCGGGGGGCTTCCGGCTACACCTTC. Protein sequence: CRTRGASGYTF.

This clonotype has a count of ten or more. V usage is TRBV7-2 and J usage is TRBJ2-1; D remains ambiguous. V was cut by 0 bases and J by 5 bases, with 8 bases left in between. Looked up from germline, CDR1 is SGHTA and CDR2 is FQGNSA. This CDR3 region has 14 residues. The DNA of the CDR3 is TGTGCCAGCAGCTTAGCGCGAGAGAACAATGAGCAGTTCTTC. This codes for CASSLARENNEQFF.

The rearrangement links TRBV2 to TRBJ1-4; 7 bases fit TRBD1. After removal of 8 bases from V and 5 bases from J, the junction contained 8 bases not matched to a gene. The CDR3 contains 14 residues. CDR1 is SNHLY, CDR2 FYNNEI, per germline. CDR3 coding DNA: TGTGCCAGCGGTAGACAGGGCCTGAATGAAAAACTGTTTTTT. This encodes CASGRQGLNEKLFF. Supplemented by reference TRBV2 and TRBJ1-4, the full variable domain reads EPEVTQTPSHQVTQMGQEVILRCVPISNHLYFYWYRQILGQKVEFLVSFYNNEISEKSEIFDDQFSVERPDGSNFTLKIRSTKLEDSAMYFCASGRQGLNEKLFFGSGTQLSVL.

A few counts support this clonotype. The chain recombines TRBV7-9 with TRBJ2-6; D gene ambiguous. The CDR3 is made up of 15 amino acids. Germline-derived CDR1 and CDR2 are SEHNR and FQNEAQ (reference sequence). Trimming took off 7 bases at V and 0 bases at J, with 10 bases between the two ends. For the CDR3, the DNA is TGTGCCAGCAAGTACCTGGACTCTGGGGCCAACGTCCTGACTTTC. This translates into CASKYLDSGANVLTF.

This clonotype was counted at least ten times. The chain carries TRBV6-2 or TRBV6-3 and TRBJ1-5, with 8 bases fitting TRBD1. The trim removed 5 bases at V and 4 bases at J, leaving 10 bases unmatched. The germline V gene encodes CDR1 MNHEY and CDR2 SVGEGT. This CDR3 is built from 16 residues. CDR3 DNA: TGTGCCAGCAGTATGCAGGGGACAGGAGGTAATCAGCCCCAGCATTTT. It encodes CASSMQGTGGNQPQHF.

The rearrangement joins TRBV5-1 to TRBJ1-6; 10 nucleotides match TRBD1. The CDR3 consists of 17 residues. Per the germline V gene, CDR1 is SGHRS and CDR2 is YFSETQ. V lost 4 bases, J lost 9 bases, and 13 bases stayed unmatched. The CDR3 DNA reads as TGCGCCAGCAGCCCATCCGGGACAGGGGTAATCGGTTCACCCCTCCACTTT. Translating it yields CASSPSGTGVIGSPLHF.

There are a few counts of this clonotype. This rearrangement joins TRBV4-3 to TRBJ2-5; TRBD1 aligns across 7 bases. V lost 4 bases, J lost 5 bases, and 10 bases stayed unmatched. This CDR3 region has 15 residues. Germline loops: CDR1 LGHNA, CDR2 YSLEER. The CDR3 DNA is TGCGCCAGCAGCCCCAAGGGACAGATCTCCGAGACCCAGTACTTC. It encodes CASSPKGQISETQYF.

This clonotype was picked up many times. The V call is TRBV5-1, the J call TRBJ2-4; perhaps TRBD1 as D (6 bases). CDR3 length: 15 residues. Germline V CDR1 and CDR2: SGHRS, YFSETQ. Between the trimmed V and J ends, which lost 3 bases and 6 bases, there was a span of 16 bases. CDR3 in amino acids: CASSSSGAALNIQYF. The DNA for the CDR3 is TGCGCCAGCAGCTCTTCAGGGGCGGCTTTAAACATTCAGTACTTC.

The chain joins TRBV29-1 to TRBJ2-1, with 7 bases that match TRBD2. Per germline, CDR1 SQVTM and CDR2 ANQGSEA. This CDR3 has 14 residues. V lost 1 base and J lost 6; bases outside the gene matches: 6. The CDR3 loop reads CSVEAVTGGNEQFF. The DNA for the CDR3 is TGCAGCGTTGAAGCTGTAACGGGGGGCAATGAGCAGTTCTTC.

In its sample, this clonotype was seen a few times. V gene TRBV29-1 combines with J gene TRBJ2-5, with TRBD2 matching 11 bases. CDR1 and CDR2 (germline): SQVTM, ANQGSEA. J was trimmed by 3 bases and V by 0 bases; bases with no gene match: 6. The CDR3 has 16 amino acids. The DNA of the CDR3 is TGCAGCGTTGAAGAGACTAGCGGGACGAGGGAAGAGACCCAGTACTTC. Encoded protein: CSVEETSGTREETQYF. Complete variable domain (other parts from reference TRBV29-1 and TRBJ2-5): SAVISQKPSRDICQRGTSLTIQCQVDSQVTMMFWYRQQPGQSLTLIATANQGSEATYESGFVIDKFPISRPNLTFSTLTVSNMSPEDSSIYLCSVEETSGTREETQYFGPGTRLLVL.

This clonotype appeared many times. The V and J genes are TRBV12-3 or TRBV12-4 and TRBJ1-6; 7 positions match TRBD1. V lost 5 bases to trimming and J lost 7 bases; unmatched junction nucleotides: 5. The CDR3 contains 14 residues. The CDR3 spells CASSTQGRNSPLHF. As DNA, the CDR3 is TGTGCCAGCAGTACACAGGGGCGGAATTCACCCCTCCACTTT.

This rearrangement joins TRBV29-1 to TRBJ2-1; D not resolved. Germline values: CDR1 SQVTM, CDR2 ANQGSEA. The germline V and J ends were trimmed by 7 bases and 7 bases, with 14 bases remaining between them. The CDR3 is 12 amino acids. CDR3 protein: CSAEVLPNEQFF. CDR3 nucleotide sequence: TGCAGCGCCGAAGTCCTCCCTAATGAGCAGTTCTTC.

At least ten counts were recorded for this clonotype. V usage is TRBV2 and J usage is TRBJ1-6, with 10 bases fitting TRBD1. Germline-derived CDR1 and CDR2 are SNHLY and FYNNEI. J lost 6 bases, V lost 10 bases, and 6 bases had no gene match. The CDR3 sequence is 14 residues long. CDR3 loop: CATTRDRGNSPLHF. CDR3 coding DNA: TGTGCCACCACCCGGGACAGGGGTAATTCACCCCTCCACTTT.

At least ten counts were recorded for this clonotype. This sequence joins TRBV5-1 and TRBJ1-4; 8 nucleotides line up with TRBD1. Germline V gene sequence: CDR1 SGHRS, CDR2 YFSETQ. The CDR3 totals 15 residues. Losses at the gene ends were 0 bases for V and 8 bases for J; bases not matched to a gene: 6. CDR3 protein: CASSLDSDRAEKLFF. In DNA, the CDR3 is TGCGCCAGCAGCTTGGATTCGGACAGGGCCGAAAAACTGTTTTTT. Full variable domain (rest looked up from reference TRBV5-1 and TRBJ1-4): KAGVTQTPRYLIKTRGQQVTLSCSPISGHRSVSWYQQTPGQGLQFLFEYFSETQRNKGNFPGRFSGRQFSNSRSEMNVSTLELGDSALYLCASSLDSDRAEKLFFGSGTQLSVL.

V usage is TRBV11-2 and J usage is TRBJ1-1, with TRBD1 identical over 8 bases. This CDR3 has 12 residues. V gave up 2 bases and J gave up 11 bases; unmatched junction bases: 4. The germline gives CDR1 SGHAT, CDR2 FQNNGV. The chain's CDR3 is CASSLQGAGAFF. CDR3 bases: TGTGCCAGCAGCTTACAGGGGGCTGGGGCTTTCTTT.

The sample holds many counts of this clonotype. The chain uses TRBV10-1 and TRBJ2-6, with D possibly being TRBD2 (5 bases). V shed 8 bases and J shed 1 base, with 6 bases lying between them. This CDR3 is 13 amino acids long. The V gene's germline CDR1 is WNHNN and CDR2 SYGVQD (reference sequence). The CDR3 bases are TGCGCCAGCGGGGAGTCTGGGGCCAACGTCCTGACTTTC. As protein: CASGESGANVLTF.

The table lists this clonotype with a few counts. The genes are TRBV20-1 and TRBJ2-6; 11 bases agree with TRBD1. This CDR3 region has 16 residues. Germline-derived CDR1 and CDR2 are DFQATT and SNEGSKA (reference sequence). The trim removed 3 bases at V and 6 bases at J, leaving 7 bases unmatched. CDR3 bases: TGCAGTGCTAGTTGGGACAGGGGGAAAACGGCCAACGTCCTGACTTTC. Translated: CSASWDRGKTANVLTF.

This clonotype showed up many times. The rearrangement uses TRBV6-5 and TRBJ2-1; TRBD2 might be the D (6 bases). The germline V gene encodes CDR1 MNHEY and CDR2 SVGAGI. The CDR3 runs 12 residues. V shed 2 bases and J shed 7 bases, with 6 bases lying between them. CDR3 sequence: CASSYGGNEQFF. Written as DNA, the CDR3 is TGTGCCAGCAGTTACGGGGGGAATGAGCAGTTCTTC.

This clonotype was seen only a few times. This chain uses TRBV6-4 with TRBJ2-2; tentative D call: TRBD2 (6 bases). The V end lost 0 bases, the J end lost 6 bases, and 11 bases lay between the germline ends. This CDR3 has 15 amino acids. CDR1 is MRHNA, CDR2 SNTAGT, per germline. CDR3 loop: CASSDSAGHAGELFF. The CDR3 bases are TGTGCCAGCAGTGACTCAGCGGGCCACGCCGGGGAGCTGTTTTTT.

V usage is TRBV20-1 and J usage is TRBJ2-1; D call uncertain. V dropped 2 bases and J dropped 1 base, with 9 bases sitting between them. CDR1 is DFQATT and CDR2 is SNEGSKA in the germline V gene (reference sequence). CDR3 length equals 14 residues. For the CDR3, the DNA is TGCAGTGCTAGAAGAAGGGATTCCTACAATGAGCAGTTCTTC. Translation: CSARRRDSYNEQFF.

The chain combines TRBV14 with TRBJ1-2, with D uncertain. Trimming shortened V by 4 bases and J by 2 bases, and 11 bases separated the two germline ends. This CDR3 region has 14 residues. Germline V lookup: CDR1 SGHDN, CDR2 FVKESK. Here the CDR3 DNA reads TGTGCCAGCAGCCTACAATTGCAGAACTATGGCTACACCTTC. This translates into CASSLQLQNYGYTF.

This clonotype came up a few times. The CDR3 bases are TGTGCCAGCAGCTCGAGCCTCCCAGTCACAGATACGCAGTATTTT. Translating it yields CASSSSLPVTDTQYF. The chain carries TRBV5-4 and TRBJ2-3; D is ambiguous. V gave up 3 bases and J gave up 2 bases, with 13 bases separating them. The CDR3 loop spans 15 amino acids. The germline V gene encodes CDR1 SGHNT and CDR2 YYREEE (reference sequence).

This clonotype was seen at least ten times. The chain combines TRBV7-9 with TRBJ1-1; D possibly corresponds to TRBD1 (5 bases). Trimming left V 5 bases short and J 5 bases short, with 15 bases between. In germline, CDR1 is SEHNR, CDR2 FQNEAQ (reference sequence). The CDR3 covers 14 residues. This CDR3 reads CASSPGALSTEAFF. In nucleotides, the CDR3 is TGTGCCAGCAGCCCCGGGGCCCTGAGTACTGAAGCTTTCTTT.

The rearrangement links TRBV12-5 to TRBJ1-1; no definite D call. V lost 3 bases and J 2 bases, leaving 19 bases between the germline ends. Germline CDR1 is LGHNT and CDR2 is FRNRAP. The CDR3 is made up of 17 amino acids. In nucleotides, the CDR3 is TGTGCTAGTGGTTTCTATCGGGCTTCGGGAGGCAACACTGAAGCTTTCTTT. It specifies CASGFYRASGGNTEAFF.